This T cell receptor beta chain is drawn from a study of response to subunit inactivated influenza vaccine. As to this clonotype: The antigen remains undetermined.

TCRdb redid the calling of the RT-PCR reads with MiXCR, one entry per CDR3 protein. The sample has about 180,000 distinct CDR3 sequences, around 9.2% seen once. Study outcomes and limitations: With each seasonal influenza vaccination, the authors suggested, few new T cells are recruited.

The starting material was non-naive T cells sorted from PBMCs, obtained on the day of vaccination. This TCR was recovered from a man aged 45 to 65 who received an inactivated influenza vaccine.

In DNA form, the CDR3 reads TGTGCCAGCAGCCAGGGACCTGGGGGTACGGAGACCCAGTACTTC. Its translation: CASSQGPGGTETQYF. V and J are TRBV4-2 and TRBJ2-5; either TRBD1 or TRBD2 may supply D (5 bases each). Germline CDR1 is LGHNA and CDR2 is YNFKEQ. Trimming removed 3 bases at V and 5 bases at J, with 16 bases between. This CDR3 comprises 15 residues.